This TCR beta chain was obtained from a study of T cells in localized non-small cell lung cancer. Findings and limits, study-wide: The appearance of a median approximately 57 of the top 100 tumor clones was seen in adjacent lung. Prolonged overall survival went with higher T cell density in the blood.

The repertoire was sequenced with immunoSEQ multiplex PCR; TCRdb's copy has only in-frame clones and lacks some. In the table there are around 40,000 clones, roughly 90% of which are singletons. Note on this clone: Its antigen remains unknown.

V lost 4 bases to trimming and J lost 1 base; unmatched junction nucleotides: 9. This CDR3 has 16 residues. Germline assignment: CDR1 SGHDT and CDR2 YYEEEE. The sequencing here drew on peripheral blood, taken before any cancer treatment. The V and J genes are TRBV5-6 and TRBJ2-7; 9 nucleotides agree with TRBD1. This TCR derives from a female donor over 55 with stage I squamous cell lung carcinoma. The CDR3 loop is CASSQKTGGRSYEQYF. The CDR3 nucleotides read TGTGCCAGCAGCCAAAAGACAGGGGGGCGTTCCTACGAGCAGTACTTC. Supplemented by reference TRBV5-6 and TRBJ2-7, the full variable domain reads DAGVTQSPTHLIKTRGQQVTLRCSPKSGHDTVSWYQQALGQGPQFIFQYYEEEERQRGNFPDRFSGHQFPNYSSELNVNALLLGDSALYLCASSQKTGGRSYEQYFGPGTRLTVT.